The clone carrying this T cell receptor (beta chain) was picked up a small number of times. The CDR3 is 15 amino acids. The V gene lost 1 base and the J gene lost 1 base, with 11 bases spanning the gap. Germline assignment: CDR1 MDHEN and CDR2 SYDVKM. The data stem from a study of T cell responses to AZD1222 COVID-19 vaccine. Some clones are missing from TCRdb's copy, which holds only in-frame ones; the method was immunoSEQ multiplex PCR. The sample carries 150,000 to 180,000 clones, about 85% recorded once. This specimen consisted of peripheral blood, obtained on day 0 of AZD1222 vaccination. The receptor's source is an adult in good health. The gene calls are TRBV28 and TRBJ2-7, with D perhaps given as TRBD1 or TRBD2 (5 bases each). Here the CDR3 reads CASSLLGEGSYEQYF. CDR3 coding DNA: TGTGCCAGCAGTTTATTGGGGGAAGGGTCCTACGAGCAGTACTTC.